Listed below are T cell receptor beta chains from one sample, sequenced in a study of technical replicates of blood from four donors. Data came from immunoSEQ multiplex PCR; TCRdb stores just in-frame clones and leaves some out. The sample yields approximately 60,000 clones, around 85% seen once. The source material was PBMCs. These receptors were obtained from a human donor in good health. Some clones in this sample may be carry-over from other donors' samples. Both conserved end residues are part of each CDR3. A D gene is named only where the DNA matches it firmly. A clone size is listed for some rows: how often the clone was seen (once, few, many), or a class if it is expanded.

J	length	D	V	size	CDR3	DNA
TRBJ1-3	14	NA	TRBV29-1	NA	CSTRWRRPGDTIYF	TGCAGCACCCGCTGGCGCCGCCCAGGGGACACCATATATTTT
TRBJ2-3	13	TRBD2	TRBV6-1	NA	CASTQTSGGGRYF	TGTGCCAGCACTCAAACTAGCGGGGGGGGCCGGTATTTT
TRBJ1-2	14	NA	TRBV15	NA	CATSRDAGVGGYTF	TGTGCCACCAGCAGAGATGCGGGGGTTGGTGGCTACACCTTC
TRBJ1-6	16	NA	TRBV6-1	NA	CASSAQGALGNSPLHF	TGTGCCAGCAGTGCACAGGGTGCCTTAGGAAATTCACCCCTCCACTTT
TRBJ2-7	15	TRBD2	TRBV4-1	NA	CASRNNPGLAGEQYF	TGCGCCAGCCGAAATAACCCGGGACTAGCGGGTGAGCAGTACTTC
TRBJ1-2	13	NA	TRBV28	NA	CASSDTGGRGYTF	TGTGCCAGCAGCGATACGGGAGGCCGAGGCTACACCTTC
TRBJ2-3	14	NA	TRBV11-3	NA	CASSYQGQGDTQYF	TGTGCCAGCAGTTATCAGGGACAAGGGGATACGCAGTATTTT
TRBJ2-7	12	NA	TRBV12-5	NA	CASGLQNYEQYF	TGTGCTAGTGGTCTACAGAACTACGAGCAGTACTTC
TRBJ1-6	15	NA	TRBV6-6	NA	CASSYSPQVNSPLHF	TGTGCCAGCAGTTACTCCCCCCAGGTTAATTCACCCCTCCACTTT
TRBJ1-2	16	TRBD1	TRBV19	few	CASSKGAGTDLYGYTF	TGTGCCAGTAGTAAGGGGGCCGGGACAGACCTCTATGGCTACACCTTC
TRBJ1-6	16	TRBD1	TRBV6-6	NA	CASRGGVGQGNSPLHF	TGTGCCAGCAGAGGCGGAGTAGGACAGGGGAATTCACCCCTCCACTTT
TRBJ1-2	13	TRBD1	TRBV30	once	CAWTLHRGYGYTF	TGTGCCTGGACATTGCACAGGGGCTATGGCTACACCTTC
TRBJ1-2	13	NA	TRBV29-1	NA	CSVDSRGGYGYTF	TGCAGCGTTGATAGCCGGGGAGGCTATGGCTACACCTTC
TRBJ2-7	13	NA	TRBV5-4	NA	CASSLSLSYEQYF	TGTGCCAGCAGCTTGTCCCTTTCCTACGAGCAGTACTTC
TRBJ1-2	16	NA	TRBV7-9	NA	CASSLASGQNNYGYTF	TGTGCCAGCAGCTTAGCGAGCGGTCAGAATAACTATGGCTACACCTTC
TRBJ2-2	15	TRBD2	TRBV5-1	NA	CASLPLAGAAGELFF	TGCGCCAGCCTCCCACTAGCGGGAGCGGCCGGGGAGCTGTTTTTT
TRBJ1-5	12	NA	TRBV7-2	NA	CASSLRGQPQHF	TGTGCCAGCAGCTTACGGGGTCAGCCCCAGCATTTT
TRBJ1-5	15	NA	TRBV9	NA	CASSVDAGKNQPQHF	TGTGCCAGCAGCGTAGACGCGGGCAAAAATCAGCCCCAGCATTTT
TRBJ1-2	15	TRBD1	TRBV5-1	NA	CASSLGTGWSYGYTF	TGCGCCAGCAGCTTGGGGACAGGGTGGAGCTATGGCTACACCTTC
TRBJ2-2	14	NA	TRBV9	NA	CASSVGRSTGELFF	TGTGCCAGCAGCGTAGGGCGGAGCACCGGGGAGCTGTTTTTT
TRBJ2-7	15	TRBD2	TRBV2	NA	CASTATSGNPYEQYF	TGTGCCAGCACCGCTACTAGCGGGAACCCTTACGAGCAGTACTTC
TRBJ2-5	16	NA	TRBV4-2	NA	CASSQEWMGGGETQYF	TGTGCCAGCAGCCAAGAATGGATGGGGGGAGGAGAGACCCAGTACTTC
TRBJ1-3	13	NA	TRBV2	NA	CASSPLSGGTIYF	TGTGCCAGCAGCCCTCTCTCGGGGGGCACCATATATTTT
TRBJ1-6	16	NA	TRBV19	NA	CASRSGDTVNNSPLHF	TGTGCCAGTAGATCGGGAGACACCGTCAATAATTCACCCCTCCACTTT
TRBJ2-1	15	TRBD1	TRBV19	NA	CASSTTGTGDNEQFF	TGTGCCAGTAGTACGACCGGGACAGGGGATAATGAGCAGTTCTTC
TRBJ2-3	16	TRBD2	TRBV19	NA	CASSPSGALSTDTQYF	TGTGCCAGTAGTCCTAGCGGGGCCCTATCCACAGATACGCAGTATTTT
TRBJ1-5	13	TRBD1	TRBV30	NA	CACDRGMGQPQHF	TGTGCCTGCGACAGGGGGATGGGACAGCCCCAGCATTTT
TRBJ2-7	13	TRBD2	TRBV18	once	CASSLGLDAEQYF	TGTGCCAGCTCACTAGGACTAGATGCCGAGCAGTACTTC
TRBJ2-3	15	NA	TRBV5-1	NA	CASSSQGRGTDTQYF	TGCGCCAGCAGCTCACAGGGACGAGGCACGGATACGCAGTATTTT
TRBJ1-2	13	NA	TRBV6-6	NA	CASSRQQDIGYTF	TGTGCCAGCAGTCGCCAACAGGATATTGGCTACACCTTC
TRBJ2-3	15	TRBD2	TRBV7-2	NA	CASSSSGGGTDTQYF	TGTGCCAGCAGCTCTAGCGGGGGGGGGACAGATACGCAGTATTTT
TRBJ2-7	13	NA	TRBV27	NA	CASSGRWLAEQYF	TGTGCCAGCAGTGGTCGTTGGCTAGCCGAGCAGTACTTC
TRBJ1-2	18	TRBD1	TRBV10-3	NA	CAIGQLKGQGQANYGYTF	TGTGCCATCGGGCAGTTGAAGGGACAGGGGCAGGCTAACTATGGCTACACCTTC